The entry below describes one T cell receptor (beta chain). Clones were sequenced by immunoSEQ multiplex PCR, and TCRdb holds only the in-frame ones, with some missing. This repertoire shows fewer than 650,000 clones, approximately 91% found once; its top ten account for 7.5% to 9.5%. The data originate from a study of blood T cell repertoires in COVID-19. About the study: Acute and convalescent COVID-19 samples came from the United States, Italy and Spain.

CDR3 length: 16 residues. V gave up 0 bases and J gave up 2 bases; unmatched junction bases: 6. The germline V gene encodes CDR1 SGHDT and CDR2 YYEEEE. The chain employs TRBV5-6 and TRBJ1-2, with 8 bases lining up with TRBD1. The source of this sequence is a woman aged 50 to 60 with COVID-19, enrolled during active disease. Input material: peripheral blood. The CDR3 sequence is CASSLGATGANYGYTF. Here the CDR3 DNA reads TGTGCCAGCAGCTTGGGGGCGACAGGGGCCAACTATGGCTACACCTTC.